This is a list of T cell receptor beta chains from one sample in a study of T cell responses to AZD1222 COVID-19 vaccine. TCRdb's copy holds only in-frame clones and misses some; the assay was immunoSEQ multiplex PCR. The sample shows some 49,000 clones, roughly 80% of them seen only once. The sample here was peripheral blood, taken on day 0 of AZD1222 vaccination. These receptors originate from an adult in good health. CDR3s leave out the opening cysteine and the closing phenylalanine or tryptophan.

>TRBJ2-3|TRBV19
ASSTQLARGDTQY
>TRBJ1-5|TRBV30
AWGRNNQPQH
>TRBJ1-5|TRBV6-2/TRBV6-3
ASSPLTTGPPNQPQH
>TRBJ2-2|TRBV28
ASSPMKETSGNAGELF
>TRBJ2-1|TRBV7-6
ASSLVGGSNEQF
>TRBJ2-1|TRBV2
ASSFTGRDEQF
>TRBJ1-2|TRBV3-1/TRBV3-2
ASSQDVKNYGYT
>TRBJ1-2|TRBV2
ASRFVLYGYT
>TRBJ1-1|TRBV12-3/TRBV12-4
ASSSTEITKAF
>TRBJ1-6|TRBV19
ASAVPGYVSPLH
>TRBJ2-1|TRBV5-4
ASSLVGGRDEQF
>TRBJ2-1|TRBV7-9
ASRNDRLNYNEQF
>TRBJ2-2|TRBV29-1
GGQHTGELF
>TRBJ2-3|TRBV24-1
ATGVGGDADTQY
>TRBJ2-2|TRBV9
ASSVGHTGELF
>TRBJ2-4|TRBV10-1
ASSDPNSAGGGNIQY
>TRBJ1-2|TRBV3-1/TRBV3-2
ASSQRTGRADYGYT
>TRBJ2-5|TRBV13
ASSSGQDFVRGAQETQY
>TRBJ2-6|TRBV10-1
ASSPTTVSGANVLT
>TRBJ2-2|TRBV9
ASSVEWGGGELF
>TRBJ2-3|TRBV6-2/TRBV6-3
ASSSLAGGRTDTQY
>TRBJ1-4|TRBV29-1
SALMGLSKEKLF
>TRBJ1-5|TRBV6-1
ASSERPGRKINQPQH
>TRBJ1-1|TRBV5-4
ASSLGQGRLGTEAF
>TRBJ1-5|TRBV5-1
ASSLGARDGNQPQH
>TRBJ2-7|TRBV7-9
ASSLVGGQGEQY
>TRBJ2-5|TRBV3-1/TRBV3-2
ASSQGLATIGETQY
>TRBJ1-2|TRBV6-1
ASSGRQGAQRNYGYT
>TRBJ1-4|TRBV29-1
SVARDGNEKLF
>TRBJ1-2|TRBV28
ASRPGGYGYT
>TRBJ1-5|TRBV19
ASSITGSGGYSNQPQH
>TRBJ2-1|TRBV5-1
ASSLGGLEVDEQF
>TRBJ2-3|TRBV7-9
ASSSPAGGSTDTQY
>TRBJ1-1|TRBV3-1/TRBV3-2
ASSHKAGTGNTEAF
>TRBJ2-5|TRBV5-5
ASSFTGAQETQY
>TRBJ2-1|TRBV5-6
ASSLEGLAGPRRDNEQF
>TRBJ2-2|TRBV12-3/TRBV12-4
ASSLTGPGELF
>TRBJ2-1|TRBV7-3
ASSQSSGSVAEQF
>TRBJ1-5|TRBV18
ASSPQGESQPQH
>TRBJ1-4|TRBV3-1/TRBV3-2
ASSFRQDNEKLF
>TRBJ2-2|TRBV7-3
ASSSGQPPGELF
>TRBJ2-5|TRBV11-2
ASSHLWEAGRVSETQY
>TRBJ1-5|TRBV6-1
ASSEQRGGNQPQH
>TRBJ1-6|TRBV27
ASSLEGGRLGSPLH
>TRBJ2-5|TRBV14
ASSQAQGGRETQY
>TRBJ2-1|TRBV28
ASSATAQVQF
>TRBJ2-6|TRBV19
ASSTGQGGGSGANVLT
>TRBJ1-5|TRBV3-1/TRBV3-2
ASSQSVTSGQPQH
>TRBJ1-6|TRBV28
ASSSPTLSNSPLH
>TRBJ2-2|TRBV11-2
ASSLAPRGTSDVGELF
>TRBJ1-2|TRBV5-1
ASTDRENYGYT
>TRBJ2-5|TRBV5-6
ASSSGTGQETQY
>TRBJ2-1|TRBV29-1
SVAGTTYNEQF
>TRBJ1-1|TRBV5-1
ASSLDSNTEAF
>TRBJ1-2|TRBV12-3/TRBV12-4
ASTDGSGYT
>TRBJ1-6|TRBV19
ASSPGTFLGSPLH
>TRBJ1-1|TRBV2
ASSPDRVNTEAF
>TRBJ2-2|TRBV18
ASSDRVVTGELF
>TRBJ1-4|TRBV11-2
ASSFDSKPNEKLF
>TRBJ2-1|TRBV5-1
ASSTGSLSANEQF